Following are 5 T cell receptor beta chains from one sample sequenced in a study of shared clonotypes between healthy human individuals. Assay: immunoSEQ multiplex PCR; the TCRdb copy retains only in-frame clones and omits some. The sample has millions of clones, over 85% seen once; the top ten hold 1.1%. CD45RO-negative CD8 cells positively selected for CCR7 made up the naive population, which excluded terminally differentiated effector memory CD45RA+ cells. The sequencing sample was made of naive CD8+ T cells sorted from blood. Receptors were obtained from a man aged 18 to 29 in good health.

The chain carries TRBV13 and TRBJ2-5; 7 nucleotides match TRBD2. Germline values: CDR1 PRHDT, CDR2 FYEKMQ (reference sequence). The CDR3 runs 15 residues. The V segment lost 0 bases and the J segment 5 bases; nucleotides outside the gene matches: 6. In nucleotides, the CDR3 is TGTGCCAGCAGCTTAGGCTCCGGGGAGGGGGAGACCCAGTACTTC. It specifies CASSLGSGEGETQYF.

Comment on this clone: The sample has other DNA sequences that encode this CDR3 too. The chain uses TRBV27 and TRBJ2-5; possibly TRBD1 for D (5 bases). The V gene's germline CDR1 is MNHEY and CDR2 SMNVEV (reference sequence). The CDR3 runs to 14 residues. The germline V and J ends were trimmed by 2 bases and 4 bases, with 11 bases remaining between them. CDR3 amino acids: CASSLLGAGETQYF. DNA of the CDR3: TGTGCCAGCAGTTTACTAGGGGCCGGAGAGACCCAGTACTTC.

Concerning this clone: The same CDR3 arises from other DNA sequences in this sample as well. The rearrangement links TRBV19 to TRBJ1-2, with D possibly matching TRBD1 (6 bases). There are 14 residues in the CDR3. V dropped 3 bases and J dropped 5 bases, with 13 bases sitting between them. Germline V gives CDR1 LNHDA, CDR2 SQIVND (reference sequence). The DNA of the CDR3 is TGTGCCAGTAGTATTACAGGGACGGATTATGGCTACACCTTC. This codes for CASSITGTDYGYTF. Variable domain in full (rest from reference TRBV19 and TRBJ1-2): DGGITQSPKYLFRKEGQNVTLSCEQNLNHDAMYWYRQDPGQGLRLIYYSQIVNDFQKGDIAEGYSVSREKKESFPLTVTSAQKNPTAFYLCASSITGTDYGYTFGSGTRLTVV.

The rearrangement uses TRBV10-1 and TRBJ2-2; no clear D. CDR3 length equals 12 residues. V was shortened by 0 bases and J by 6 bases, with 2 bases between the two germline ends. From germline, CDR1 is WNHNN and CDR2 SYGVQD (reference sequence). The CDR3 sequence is CASSESPGELFF. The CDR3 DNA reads TGCGCCAGCAGTGAGTCCCCCGGGGAGCTGTTTTTT.

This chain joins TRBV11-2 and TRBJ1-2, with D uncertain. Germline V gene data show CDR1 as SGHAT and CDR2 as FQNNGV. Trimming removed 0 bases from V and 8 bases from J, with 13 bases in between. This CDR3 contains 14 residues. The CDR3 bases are TGTGCCAGCAGCTTAGATGCAGGTTGGGTAGGCTACACCTTC. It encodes CASSLDAGWVGYTF.